A selection of T cell receptor beta chains follows, all from one sample in a study of metastatic and nonmetastatic thyroid tumors. Via MiXCR, TCRdb re-called the PCR reads. The sample has 20,000 to 25,000 clones; 15% to 17% are singletons. Sequencing used blood. Receptors originate from a female donor with papillary thyroid cancer or a benign thyroid nodule (not recorded which). Some clones in this sample may be carry-over from other donors' samples. Both conserved end residues are part of each CDR3. The D gene is left open where the match is weak. Clone size is stated in some rows and not others, as once, few, many or a class when expanded.

J gene,V gene,CDR3 length,clone size,D gene,CDR3 protein,CDR3 DNA
TRBJ2-3,TRBV5-1,14,many,TRBD2,CASSFERESGTQYF,TGCGCCAGCAGCTTCGAGCGGGAGAGTGGTACGCAGTATTTT
TRBJ2-3,TRBV2,9,many,.,CAGGDTQYF,TGTGCCGGTGGGGATACGCAGTATTTT
TRBJ2-1,TRBV12-3/TRBV12-4,15,many,.,CASSPGRSSYNEQFF,TGTGCCAGCAGCCCGGGACGGAGCTCCTACAATGAGCAGTTCTTC
TRBJ1-2,TRBV2,15,many,.,CASTNSPGAYYGYTF,TGTGCCAGCACCAACTCTCCGGGGGCGTACTATGGCTACACCTTC
TRBJ1-1,TRBV20-1,12,many,.,CSALTANTEAFF,TGCAGTGCCCTGACGGCGAACACTGAAGCTTTCTTT
TRBJ2-2,TRBV11-2,14,.,.,CASRGFANTGELFF,TGTGCCAGCAGGGGATTCGCGAACACCGGGGAGCTGTTTTTT
TRBJ1-1,TRBV20-1,15,medium-sized,.,CSAKERAAVSTEAFF,TGCAGTGCGAAGGAGAGGGCGGCAGTTAGCACTGAAGCTTTCTTT
TRBJ2-3,TRBV4-2,17,many,TRBD2,CASSHVLAGVGPDTQYF,TGTGCCAGCAGCCACGTTCTAGCGGGAGTTGGCCCAGATACGCAGTATTTT
TRBJ2-2,TRBV11-1,17,once,TRBD1,CASSLNTGQGEAGELFF,TGTGCCAGCAGCTTAAATACAGGACAGGGGGAGGCCGGGGAGCTGTTTTTT
TRBJ1-2,TRBV7-7,15,many,.,CASSRGGTKLYGYTF,TGTGCTAGCAGCCGAGGTGGGACGAAGCTATATGGCTACACCTTC
TRBJ1-6,TRBV10-3,13,many,.,CATAAGPNSPLHF,TGTGCCACCGCGGCAGGGCCCAATTCACCCCTCCACTTT
TRBJ2-1,TRBV5-1,15,.,.,CASSLGAEHYNEQFF,TGCGCCAGCAGCTTAGGGGCGGAGCACTACAATGAGCAGTTCTTC
TRBJ1-1,TRBV30,15,many,TRBD1,CAWSVSGQGRTEAFF,TGTGCCTGGAGTGTTTCGGGACAGGGTCGCACTGAAGCTTTCTTT
TRBJ2-6,TRBV20-1,16,medium-sized,TRBD1,CSASRGGEAGANVLTF,TGCAGTGCTAGTCGAGGGGGCGAAGCTGGGGCCAACGTCCTGACTTTC
TRBJ2-2,TRBV3-1,18,many,TRBD2,CASSRGTSGSSYTGELFF,TGTGCCAGCAGCCGCGGGACTAGCGGGAGTTCTTATACCGGGGAGCTGTTTTTT
TRBJ2-6,TRBV10-3,16,many,.,CAISGWGEAGANVLTF,TGTGCCATCAGTGGCTGGGGGGAGGCTGGGGCCAACGTCCTGACTTTC
TRBJ2-1,TRBV4-1,17,many,.,CASSQDHHGRGSDEQFF,TGCGCCAGCAGCCAAGACCACCACGGCAGGGGTTCAGATGAGCAGTTCTTC
TRBJ2-1,TRBV20-1,15,many,TRBD2,CSASRQREVVYEQFF,TGCAGTGCTAGCCGTCAGCGGGAGGTGGTATATGAGCAGTTCTTC
TRBJ1-1,TRBV24-1,13,many,.,CATRDAMNTEAFF,TGTGCCACCAGGGACGCCATGAACACTGAAGCTTTCTTT
TRBJ2-1,TRBV7-2,14,.,.,CASTLASRVYEQFF,TGTGCCAGCACCCTGGCTAGTCGGGTATATGAGCAGTTCTTC
TRBJ2-7,TRBV20-1,17,.,.,CSARGPQADRLTYEQYF,TGCAGTGCTAGAGGCCCTCAGGCAGACAGACTAACCTACGAGCAGTACTTC
TRBJ2-1,TRBV20-1,13,.,.,CSARGGGEVEQFF,TGCAGTGCTAGAGGTGGGGGAGAAGTTGAGCAGTTCTTC
TRBJ2-1,TRBV30,14,many,.,CAWSVGTPPGEQFF,TGTGCCTGGAGTGTGGGGACCCCTCCCGGTGAGCAGTTCTTC
TRBJ2-5,TRBV12-3/TRBV12-4,12,many,.,CASSQRLETQYF,TGTGCCAGCAGCCAAAGACTGGAGACCCAGTACTTC
TRBJ2-1,TRBV20-1,15,medium-sized,TRBD1,CSVSGQGVVLNEQFF,TGCAGTGTATCAGGACAGGGAGTGGTGCTTAATGAGCAGTTCTTC
TRBJ2-5,TRBV6-1,16,many,.,CASSSPRRTNGETQYF,TGTGCCAGCAGCTCCCCCCGGCGGACAAATGGGGAGACCCAGTACTTC
TRBJ2-7,TRBV5-1,14,many,.,CASSLAIKSYEQYF,TGCGCCAGCAGCTTGGCTATCAAATCCTACGAGCAGTACTTC
TRBJ2-2,TRBV28,13,many,.,CATIASGTGELFF,TGTGCCACCATTGCGAGCGGTACCGGGGAGCTGTTTTTT
TRBJ2-7,TRBV11-2,15,many,.,CASSLGPDGSYEQYF,TGTGCCAGCAGCTTAGGCCCGGACGGTTCCTACGAGCAGTACTTC
TRBJ1-2,TRBV5-8,15,medium-sized,.,CASSLVTSANYGYTF,TGTGCCAGCAGCTTGGTGACAAGCGCTAACTATGGCTACACCTTC
TRBJ1-5,TRBV5-4,12,many,.,CASSLENQPQHF,TGTGCCAGCAGCTTGGAAAATCAGCCCCAGCATTTT
TRBJ2-6,TRBV6-1,14,.,.,CASKRGSGANVLTF,TGTGCCAGCAAGAGGGGCTCTGGGGCCAACGTCCTGACTTTC
TRBJ1-5,TRBV6-1,15,.,TRBD1,CASSEKDRVNQPKHF,TGTGCCAGCAGTGAAAAGGACAGGGTCAATCAGCCCAAGCATTTT
TRBJ2-7,TRBV28,15,many,.,CASSLYLGLLSEQYF,TGTGCCAGCAGTTTATATTTGGGGCTTCTGAGCGAGCAGTACTTC
TRBJ2-1,TRBV5-1,13,many,.,CASRLGDYNEQFF,TGCGCCAGCCGGTTGGGCGACTACAATGAGCAGTTCTTC
TRBJ1-5,TRBV5-6,15,many,.,CASSLLRENHQPQHF,TGTGCCAGCAGTTTGCTCAGGGAGAACCATCAGCCCCAGCATTTT